The source of this TCR beta chain is a study of identical twins. The germline V gene has CDR1 SGHTA and CDR2 FQGNSA. V was pared by 2 bases and J by 3 bases, with 11 bases between. CDR3 length: 15 residues. Study outcomes and limitations: Beta out-of-frame sequences displayed a weaker excess of sharing between twins.

This clonotype was seen a handful of times. Its specificity is unknown. TCRdb reprocessed the 5' RACE reads with MiXCR, giving one entry per CDR3 protein. Among about 520,000 distinct CDR3 sequences, around 20% were seen once, and the ten largest hold roughly 0.91%. This sample also belongs to another study, concerning T cells expressing NK-cell markers. As that report states: Of CD8+ T cells, about 1.0-7.5% belonged to dominant NKG2C+ clonotypes in 5 or 6 donors.

The TCR comes from a woman aged 18-29 years in good health. The chain employs TRBV7-2 and TRBJ1-5, with a possible D match to TRBD1 (5 bases). Sequenced material: CD4+ T cells sorted from blood. Written as DNA, the CDR3 is TGTGCCAGCAGCTTAAAGGCGGGGCTCAATCAGCCCCAGCATTTT. This codes for CASSLKAGLNQPQHF.